These T cell receptor beta chains were read from a single sample in a study of blood T cell repertoires in COVID-19. The protocol was immunoSEQ multiplex PCR, while the TCRdb copy is restricted to in-frame clones and leaves out a portion. This table has about 280,000 clones, over 75% appearing once. The specimen sequenced was peripheral blood. The receptors were gathered from a human donor in a cohort sampled during active COVID-19. CDR3s leave out the opening cysteine and the closing phenylalanine or tryptophan. Each record gives: clone size, D gene, V gene, CDR3 protein. The D gene is left open where the match is weak. Only some rows state a clone size, as once, few, many or a class for expanded clones.

>-|TRBD2|TRBV6-5
ASSYTSGLKNIQY
>-|-|TRBV21-1
ASNTKRVTSTDTQY
>once|TRBD2|TRBV27
ASSPLSLGGWGDNEQF
>-|TRBD1|TRBV29-1
SAGQGGEQY
>-|TRBD2|TRBV5-1
ASSSSGYEQY
>-|TRBD1|TRBV19
ASSIDLQGGGYT
>-|TRBD2|TRBV2
ASRDTSGSYNEQF
>-|-|TRBV6-5
ATQGSPETQY
>once|-|TRBV7-2
ASSVRQGNQPQH
>-|-|TRBV7-9
ASSLAGRVGEAF
>-|TRBD2|TRBV28
ASSSSGTSGYNEQF
>-|TRBD1|TRBV12-3/TRBV12-4
ASSRGLLYEQY
>-|TRBD1|TRBV27
ASRQTYGQALETQY
>-|TRBD2|TRBV18
ASSPGTSGRNEQF
>-|-|TRBV6-4
ASTQEAGSYGYT